Below, one TCR beta chain is given with its context. Its cognate antigen is unknown. A multiplex PCR was run with 60 Vbeta primers and 13 Jbeta primers. Data came from immunoSEQ multiplex PCR; TCRdb stores just in-frame clones and leaves some out. The data hold roughly 180,000 clones, with approximately 84% observed a single time. This sample stems from a study of cytomegalovirus exposure and HLA in healthy donors. The study, taken as a whole, reports: Rarity marked most TCR sequences, yet some public TCRs occurred in many donors.

The sequence derives from a girl under 18 in good health and CMV-seropositive. The source material was PBMCs.

CDR3 residues: CASSFLGTGANEQFF. CDR3 in DNA: TGTGCCAGCAGTTTCCTAGGGACAGGAGCCAATGAGCAGTTCTTC. The chain uses TRBV28 and TRBJ2-1; 8 bases line up with TRBD1. This CDR3 comprises 15 residues. Germline CDR1 is MDHEN and CDR2 is SYDVKM. Losses at the gene ends were 3 bases for V and 6 bases for J; bases not matched to a gene: 7. Combining the CDR3 with reference TRBV28 and TRBJ2-1 gives the whole variable domain DVKVTQSSRYLVKRTGEKVFLECVQDMDHENMFWYRQDPGLGLRLIYFSYDVKMKEKGDIPEGYSVSREKKERFSLILESASTNQTSMYLCASSFLGTGANEQFFGPGTRLTVL.